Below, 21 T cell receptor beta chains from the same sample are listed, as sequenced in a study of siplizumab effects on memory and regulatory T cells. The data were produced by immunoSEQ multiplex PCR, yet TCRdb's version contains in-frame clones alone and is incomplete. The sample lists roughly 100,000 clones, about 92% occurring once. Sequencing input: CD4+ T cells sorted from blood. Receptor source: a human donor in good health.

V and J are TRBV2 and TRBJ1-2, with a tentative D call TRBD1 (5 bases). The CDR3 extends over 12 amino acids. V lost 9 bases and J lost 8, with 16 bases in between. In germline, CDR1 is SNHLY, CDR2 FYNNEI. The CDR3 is CASSLEGKGYTF. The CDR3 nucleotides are TGTGCCAGTTCTTTAGAGGGGAAAGGCTACACCTTC.

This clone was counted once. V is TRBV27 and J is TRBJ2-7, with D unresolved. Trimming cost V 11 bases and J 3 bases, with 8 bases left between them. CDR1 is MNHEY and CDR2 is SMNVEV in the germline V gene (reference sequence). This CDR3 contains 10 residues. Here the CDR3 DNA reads TGTGCCGGCCCCGGCTACGAGCAGTACTTC. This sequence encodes CAGPGYEQYF.

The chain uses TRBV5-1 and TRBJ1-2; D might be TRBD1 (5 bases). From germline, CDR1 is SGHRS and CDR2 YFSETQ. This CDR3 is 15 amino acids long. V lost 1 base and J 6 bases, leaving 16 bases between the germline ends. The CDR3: CASSLLGKKGHGYTF. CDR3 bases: TGCGCCAGCAGCTTGTTGGGGAAGAAGGGGCATGGCTACACCTTC.

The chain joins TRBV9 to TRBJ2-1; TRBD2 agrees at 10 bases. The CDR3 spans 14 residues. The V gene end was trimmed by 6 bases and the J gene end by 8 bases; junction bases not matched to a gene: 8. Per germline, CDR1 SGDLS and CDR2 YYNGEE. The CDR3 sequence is CASKSSGGGDEQFF. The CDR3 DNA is TGTGCCAGCAAATCTAGCGGGGGCGGGGATGAGCAGTTCTTC.

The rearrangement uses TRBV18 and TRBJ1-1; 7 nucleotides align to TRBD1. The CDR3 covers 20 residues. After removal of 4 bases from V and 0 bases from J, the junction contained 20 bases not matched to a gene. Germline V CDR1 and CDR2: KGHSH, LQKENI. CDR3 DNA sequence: TGTGCCAGCTCACGACCACCAATTTGGACGGGACAGACTATGAACACTGAAGCTTTCTTT. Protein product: CASSRPPIWTGQTMNTEAFF.

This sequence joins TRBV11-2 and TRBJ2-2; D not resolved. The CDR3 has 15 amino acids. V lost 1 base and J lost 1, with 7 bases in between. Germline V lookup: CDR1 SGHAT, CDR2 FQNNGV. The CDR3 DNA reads TGTGCCAGCAGCTTAGTTACGGGGAACACCGGGGAGCTGTTTTTT. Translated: CASSLVTGNTGELFF.

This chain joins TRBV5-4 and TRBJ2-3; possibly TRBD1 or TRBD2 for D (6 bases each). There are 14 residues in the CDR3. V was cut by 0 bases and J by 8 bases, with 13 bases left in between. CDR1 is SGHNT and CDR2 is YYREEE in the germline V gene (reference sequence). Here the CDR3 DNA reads TGTGCCAGCAGCTTGGAAATCGAGGGGGGTACGCAGTATTTT. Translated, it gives CASSLEIEGGTQYF.

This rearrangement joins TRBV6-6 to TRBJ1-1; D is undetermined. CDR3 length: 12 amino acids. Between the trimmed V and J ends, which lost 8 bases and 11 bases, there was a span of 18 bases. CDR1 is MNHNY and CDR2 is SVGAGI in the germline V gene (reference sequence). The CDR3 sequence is CASHTPSGRAFF. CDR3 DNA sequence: TGTGCCAGCCACACCCCCTCGGGAAGGGCTTTCTTT.

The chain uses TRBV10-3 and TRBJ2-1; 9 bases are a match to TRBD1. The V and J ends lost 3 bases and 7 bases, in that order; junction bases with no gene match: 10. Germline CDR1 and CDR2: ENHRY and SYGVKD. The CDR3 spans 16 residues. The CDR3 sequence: CAISDGTGRIKNEQFF. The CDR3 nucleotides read TGTGCCATCAGTGACGGGACAGGGAGAATCAAAAATGAGCAGTTCTTC.

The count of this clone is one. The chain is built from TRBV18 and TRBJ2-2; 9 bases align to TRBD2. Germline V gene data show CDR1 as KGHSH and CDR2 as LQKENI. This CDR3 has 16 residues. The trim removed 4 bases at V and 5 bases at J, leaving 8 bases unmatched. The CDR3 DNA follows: TGTGCCAGCTCACGGGAACTAGCGGGTGCAACCGGGGAGCTGTTTTTT. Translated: CASSRELAGATGELFF.

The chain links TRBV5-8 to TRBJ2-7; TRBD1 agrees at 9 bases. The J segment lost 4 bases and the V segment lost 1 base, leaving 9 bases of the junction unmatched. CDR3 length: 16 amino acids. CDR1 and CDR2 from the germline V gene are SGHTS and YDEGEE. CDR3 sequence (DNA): TGTGCCAGCAGCTTGCTAGGGACAGGGCCCCCTTACGAGCAGTACTTC. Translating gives CASSLLGTGPPYEQYF.

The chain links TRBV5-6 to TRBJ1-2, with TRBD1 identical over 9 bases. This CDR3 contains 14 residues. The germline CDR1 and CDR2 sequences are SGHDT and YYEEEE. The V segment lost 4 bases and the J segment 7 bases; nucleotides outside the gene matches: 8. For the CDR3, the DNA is TGTGCCAGCAGCGCTCCGGGACAGGGCCCTGGCTACACCTTC. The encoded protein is CASSAPGQGPGYTF.

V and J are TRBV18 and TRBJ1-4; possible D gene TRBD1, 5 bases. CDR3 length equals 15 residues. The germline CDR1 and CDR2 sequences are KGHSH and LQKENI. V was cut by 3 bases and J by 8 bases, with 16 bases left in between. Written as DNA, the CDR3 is TGTGCCAGCTCACCGGCGGCTTACGGGGGGGAAAAACTGTTTTTT. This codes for CASSPAAYGGEKLFF.

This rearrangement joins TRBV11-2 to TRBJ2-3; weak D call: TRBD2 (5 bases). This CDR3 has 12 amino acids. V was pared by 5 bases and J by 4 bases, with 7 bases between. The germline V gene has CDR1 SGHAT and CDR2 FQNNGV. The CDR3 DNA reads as TGTGCCAGCAGCCCCGGGGCAGATACGCAGTATTTT. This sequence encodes CASSPGADTQYF.

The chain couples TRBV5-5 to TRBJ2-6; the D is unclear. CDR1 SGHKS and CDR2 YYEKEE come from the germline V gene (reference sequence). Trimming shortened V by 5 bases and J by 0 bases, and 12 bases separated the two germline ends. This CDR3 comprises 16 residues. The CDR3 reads CASSLGISSGANVLTF. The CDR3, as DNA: TGTGCCAGCAGTCTGGGCATCAGCTCTGGGGCCAACGTCCTGACTTTC.

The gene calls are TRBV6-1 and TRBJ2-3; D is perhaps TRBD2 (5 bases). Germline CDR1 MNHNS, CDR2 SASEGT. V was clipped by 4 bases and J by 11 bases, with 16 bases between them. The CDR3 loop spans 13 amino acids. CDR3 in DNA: TGTGCCAGCAGTGCGGCCCCAGGTGGAGGGCAGTATTTT. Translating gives CASSAAPGGGQYF.

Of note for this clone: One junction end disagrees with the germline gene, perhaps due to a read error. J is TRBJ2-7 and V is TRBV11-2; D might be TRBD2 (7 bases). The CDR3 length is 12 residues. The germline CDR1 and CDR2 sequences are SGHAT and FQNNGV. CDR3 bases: TGTGCCAGCAACTTAGTGCCGCGGGGGCTGTACTTC. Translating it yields CASNLVPRGLYF.

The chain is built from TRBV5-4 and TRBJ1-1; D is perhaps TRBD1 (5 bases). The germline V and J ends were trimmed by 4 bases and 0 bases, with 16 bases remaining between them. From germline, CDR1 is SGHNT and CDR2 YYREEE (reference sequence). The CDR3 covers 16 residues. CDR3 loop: CASSPNGGVMNTEAFF. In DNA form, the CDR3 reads TGTGCCAGCAGCCCGAACGGGGGGGTTATGAACACTGAAGCTTTCTTT.

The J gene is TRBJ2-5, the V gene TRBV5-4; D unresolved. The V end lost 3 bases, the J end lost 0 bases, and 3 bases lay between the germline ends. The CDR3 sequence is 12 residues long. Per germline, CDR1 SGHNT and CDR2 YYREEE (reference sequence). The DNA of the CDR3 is TGTGCCAGCAGCTCAAACCAAGAGACCCAGTACTTC. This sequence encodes CASSSNQETQYF.

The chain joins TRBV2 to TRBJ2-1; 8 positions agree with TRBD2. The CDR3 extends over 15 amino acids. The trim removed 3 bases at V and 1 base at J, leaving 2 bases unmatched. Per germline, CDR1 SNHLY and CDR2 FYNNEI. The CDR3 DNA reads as TGTGCCAGCAGTGAGGAGCGGGGGTCCTACAATGAGCAGTTCTTC. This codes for CASSEERGSYNEQFF.

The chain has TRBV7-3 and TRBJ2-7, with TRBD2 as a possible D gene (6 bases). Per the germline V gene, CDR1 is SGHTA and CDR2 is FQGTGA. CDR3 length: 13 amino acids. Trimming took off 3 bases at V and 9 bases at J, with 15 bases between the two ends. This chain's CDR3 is CASSFGPGEGQYF. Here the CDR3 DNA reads TGTGCCAGCAGCTTTGGCCCGGGGGAAGGGCAGTACTTC.